This TCR beta chain was sequenced in a study of PD-1 blockade in mismatch repair-deficient tumors. Whole-study context: Enrolled about 2013-2016, patients had progressing, pretreated mismatch repair-deficient cancers of around twelve types.

Libraries were prepared by immunoSEQ multiplex PCR; TCRdb keeps only in-frame clonotypes and omits some of them. The sample holds about 68,000 clones; roughly 80% are singletons and the top ten take roughly 5.5%. The length of the CDR3 is 16 residues. The V and J ends lost 4 bases and 3 bases, in that order; junction bases with no gene match: 8. Germline CDR1 and CDR2: KGHSH and LQKENI. This clonotype was obtained from an adult with mismatch repair-deficient cancer. The sample was peripheral blood, taken 2 weeks after starting pembrolizumab. The rearrangement uses TRBV18 and TRBJ2-3, with TRBD1 matching 9 bases. CDR3 sequence reads: CASSRVPGTGTDTQYF. The CDR3 region has the DNA TGTGCCAGCTCACGAGTACCGGGGACAGGGACAGATACGCAGTATTTT. The full variable domain, rest sourced from reference TRBV18 and TRBJ2-3, is NAGVMQNPRHLVRRRGQEARLRCSPMKGHSHVYWYRQLPEEGLKFMVYLQKENIIDESGMPKERFSAEFPKEGPSILRIQQVVRGDSAAYFCASSRVPGTGTDTQYFGPGTRLTVL.